This TCR beta chain was profiled in a study of blood T cells in healthy people across ages (dated by TCRdb to between 2014 and 2017). Regarding the study in general: In model experiments, template switching captured roughly one uniquely barcoded TCR beta cDNA molecule for every two T cells. Using the same blood draw, the study looked at two additional independent replicas of 1 million unique cDNA reads for two donors, one aged 18 to 29 and the other aged 80 or older. Age-related changes in TCR beta repertoire diversity were measured in the study by deep sequencing normalized with unique cDNA molecular identifiers. To avoid experimental bias, donors of different ages were spread randomly across the sequencing lanes. Four age groups were formed from the donors: young (average about 15 years), middle-aged (just under 40), aged (under 70) and long-lived (82). What the study reported, not specific to this receptor: A strong correlation was found between observed TCR beta diversity and the percentage of naive T cells measured by flow cytometry. Because the CMV infection status of the donors was unknown, age-related changes in expanded clonotypes may potentially have been confounded. As age increased, observed TCR beta diversity per million T cells dropped in a roughly linear way, and a significant reduction was already evident by age 40. Compared with the aged group, more naive CD4+ T cells, fewer expanded clones and increased TCR diversity were shown by the long-lived group, suggesting age selection. Since profiling was done on bulk unsorted PBMCs, naive and antigen-experienced compartments could not be conclusively compared. Estimates of total diversity based on one million sequenced T cells were regarded as lower bounds and as underestimates.

A word on this clonotype: Its binding antigen is unknown. No quality values exist for individual bases; no much larger clone is one base distant.

CDR1 and CDR2, looked up from the germline V gene, are MNHEY and SVGEGT. V was cut back by 8 bases and J by 9 bases, leaving a gap of 26 bases between them. From the cysteine through the phenylalanine, the CDR3 covers 16 amino acids. Only CDR3 DNA is held: 48 bases, read in frame from base 1. The approximately 41 donors, aged about 6 to 95 years, were systemically healthy Caucasian individuals from Russia. Each donor gave ten milliliters of peripheral blood, collected into EDTA-treated Vacutainer tubes. Ficoll-Paque density-gradient centrifugation was used to isolate PBMCs, with at least 6 million obtained per sample. Trizol reagent was used to extract total RNA from PBMCs, with at least 5 micrograms per sample. The percentages of naive CD45RAhigh/CD27high T cells were determined by flow cytometry on a PBMC aliquot from every donor. Libraries were built with 5' RACE. The data were produced on an Illumina HiSeq 2500. A second PCR of about 6 to 11 cycles was performed with a sample-barcoded 5' primer and a J-beta primer mix. A template-switch 5' adaptor carrying 12 random nucleotides introduced a unique molecular identifier onto each TCR beta cDNA molecule. Each sample yielded at least 2.5 million CDR3-containing paired-end reads. The Mint cDNA synthesis kit, primed by a TRBC-specific oligonucleotide, was used to synthesize first-strand cDNA from all RNA. After uracil-DNA glycosylase treatment, a first 18-cycle PCR used universal primers M1SS and BC2_uni_R on all cDNA. In the original analysis: For normalization, 1 million high-quality reads, each with a distinct molecular identifier, were randomly selected from each sample. Instead of being binned into consensus sequences, reads with shared molecular identifiers were discarded. CDR3 identification, clonotype clustering and error correction used MiTCR with a Q25 quality threshold and the strictest error-elimination algorithm. Lower-bound total TCR beta diversity was estimated with a nonparametric unseen species model using Euler transformation. The raw public data were reprocessed by TCRdb itself: fastp quality trimming at Q25, MiXCR clonotype calling, in-frame beta chains only. Rows are combined by CDR3 protein, so each entry shows the most common genes and DNA. The V and J calls were not made by the authors but by TCRdb's processing. This sample gives 700,000 or so distinct CDR3 sequences in total; approximately 40% of them show up just once. Jointly, the top ten make up around 30% of the sample.

The chain was built from TRBV6-2 or TRBV6-3 and TRBJ2-1; the D gene could be either TRBD1 or TRBD2, each agreeing at 6 bases. Sequencing was done on a sample of blood. This receptor was taken from an elderly man in good health. The encoded CDR3 is CASARGQGMGSSEQFF. The DNA sequence is given as TGTGCCAGCGCCCGGGGGCAGGGGATGGGTAGCAGTGAGCAGTTCTTC.